This entry features one T cell receptor (beta chain) sequence. Its antigen is currently unknown. This entry is derived from a study of cytomegalovirus exposure and HLA in healthy donors. Study conclusions and caveats: Researchers left out some V segments, among them TRBV6-2 and TRBV6-3, as indistinguishable. Available immune exposure information was restricted to CMV serostatus only. Accurate prediction of most subjects' HLA-A and HLA-B alleles from TCR beta sequences was reported. An analysis was carried out at a later point. It showed that HLA-associated TCR beta chains were more clonally expanded than equally common non-associated chains.

With 60 Vbeta and 13 Jbeta primers, the PCR was carried out. The table came from immunoSEQ multiplex PCR; TCRdb's copy has only in-frame clones and leaves some out. The sample records more than 85,000 clones, 78% being singletons. Unmatched junction bases numbered 13, after V lost 5 bases and J lost 4 bases. Germline V gene data show CDR1 as SGHAT and CDR2 as FQNNGV. The CDR3 contains 18 residues. The TCR originated in a man in his thirties or forties in good health and CMV-seronegative. The chain recombines TRBV11-2 with TRBJ2-6, with TRBD1 matching over 8 bases. The source material was PBMCs. The CDR3 is CASSPRPGTGVGANVLTF. For the CDR3, the DNA is TGTGCCAGCAGCCCCCGTCCCGGGACAGGCGTCGGGGCCAACGTCCTGACTTTC.